This T cell receptor beta chain is from a study of tumor-infiltrating lymphocytes in glioblastoma multiforme. Multiple V-beta primers and a C-beta primer amplified TCRB from RNA. A C-beta primer primed TCRB cDNA from about 0.49 ug RNA. TCRdb fed the multiplex PCR reads into MiXCR, producing one record per CDR3 protein. The sample gives more than 13,000 distinct CDR3 sequences, over 55% of which show up once; around 50% is in the top ten. As to this clonotype: Antigen specificity is unknown.

Study-wide results and limits: TCR plus mutation findings rest on a single glioblastoma patient. Detected clone frequencies may not reflect cell counts, being RNA-based. No surface-marker sorting into functional T cell subtypes was done.

CDR3 size: 13 residues. V dropped 2 bases and J dropped 2 bases, with 7 bases sitting between them. Per germline, CDR1 MNHEY and CDR2 SVGEGT. The origin of this receptor is a male donor with glioblastoma. Sequencing was carried out using brain tumor tissue. The chain links TRBV6-2 or TRBV6-3 to TRBJ2-7; unclear D gene. CDR3 DNA sequence: TGTGCCAGCAGTTACGGGGTAACCTACGAGCAGTACTTC. Translated, it gives CASSYGVTYEQYF.